This T cell receptor beta chain derives from a study of B cell selection in AIRE deficiency. The data were produced by immunoSEQ multiplex PCR, yet TCRdb's version contains in-frame clones alone and is incomplete. The table has about 22,000 clones, around 90% seen once. Study findings and constraints: CDR3s were shorter in shared Treg sequences, reflecting few non-templated nucleotide insertions. Of 3,000 to 4,500 shared Treg TCRbeta sequences, around 32% were healthy-only, 7.5% to 10% patient-only. Patient Tconv cells held roughly 28% of Treg sequences shared by healthy donors.

The V gene's germline CDR1 is ENHRY and CDR2 SYGVKD. This CDR3 has 15 amino acids. Trimming removed 3 bases from V and 2 bases from J; junction bases left unmatched: 3. Regarding this clone: The antigen remains undetermined.

Regulatory T cells were sorted as CD4+CD25hiCD127low/negative cells. Input material: CD4+CD25+ Tregs sorted from PBMCs. The TCR originated in a human donor in good health. V and J are TRBV10-3 and TRBJ2-1; TRBD2 aligns across 8 bases. CDR3 nucleotides: TGTGCCATCAGTGATGCGGGAGGTACCTACAATGAGCAGTTCTTC. Translating it yields CAISDAGGTYNEQFF.